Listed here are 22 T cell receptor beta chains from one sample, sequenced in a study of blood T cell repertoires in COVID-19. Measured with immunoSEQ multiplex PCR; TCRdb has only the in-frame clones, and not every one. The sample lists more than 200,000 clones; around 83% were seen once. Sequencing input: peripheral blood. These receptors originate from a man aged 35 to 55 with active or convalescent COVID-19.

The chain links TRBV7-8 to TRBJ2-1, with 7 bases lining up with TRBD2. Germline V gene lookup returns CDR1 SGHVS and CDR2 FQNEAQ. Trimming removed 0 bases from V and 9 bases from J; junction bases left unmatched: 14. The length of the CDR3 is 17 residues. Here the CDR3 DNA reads TGTGCCAGCAGCTTAGCGCAGGCGGGAGTAACTATGGGTGAGCAGTTCTTC. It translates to CASSLAQAGVTMGEQFF.

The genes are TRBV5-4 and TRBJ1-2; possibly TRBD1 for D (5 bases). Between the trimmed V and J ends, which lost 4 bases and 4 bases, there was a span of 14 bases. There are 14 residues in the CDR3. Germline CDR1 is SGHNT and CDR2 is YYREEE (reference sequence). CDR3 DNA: TGTGCCAGCAGCCCCGTGGGGGGGGGCTATGGCTACACCTTC. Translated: CASSPVGGGYGYTF.

The CDR3 sequence: CASVGRNYGYTF. The CDR3 DNA sequence: TGTGCCAGCGTTGGTAGAAACTATGGCTACACCTTC. The J gene is TRBJ1-2, the V gene TRBV6-5; D unclear. This CDR3 has 12 amino acids. V gave up 8 bases and J gave up 2 bases, with 9 bases separating them. Germline-derived CDR1 and CDR2 are MNHEY and SVGAGI.

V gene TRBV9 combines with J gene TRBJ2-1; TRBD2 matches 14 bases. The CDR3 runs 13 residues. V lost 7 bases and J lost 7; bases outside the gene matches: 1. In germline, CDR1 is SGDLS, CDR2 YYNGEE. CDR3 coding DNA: TGTGCCAGCGGGACTAGCGGGAGAAATGAGCAGTTCTTC. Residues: CASGTSGRNEQFF.

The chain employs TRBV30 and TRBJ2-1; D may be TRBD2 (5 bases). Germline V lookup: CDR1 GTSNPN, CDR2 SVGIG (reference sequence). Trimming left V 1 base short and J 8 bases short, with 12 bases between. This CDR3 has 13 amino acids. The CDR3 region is CAWSEAAGYEQFF. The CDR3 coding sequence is TGTGCCTGGAGTGAGGCGGCGGGCTATGAGCAGTTCTTC.

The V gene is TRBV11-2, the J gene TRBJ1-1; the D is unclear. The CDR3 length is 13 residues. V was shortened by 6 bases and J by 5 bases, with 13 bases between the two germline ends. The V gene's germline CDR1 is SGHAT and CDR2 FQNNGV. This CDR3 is CASSTRRGTEAFF. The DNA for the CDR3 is TGTGCCAGCAGTACCCGTAGAGGGACTGAAGCTTTCTTT.

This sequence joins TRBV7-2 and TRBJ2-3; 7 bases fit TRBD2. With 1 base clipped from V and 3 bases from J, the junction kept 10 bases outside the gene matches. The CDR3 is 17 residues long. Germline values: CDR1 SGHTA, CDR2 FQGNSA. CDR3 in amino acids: CASSLGRGRVRTDTQYF. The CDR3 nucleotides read TGTGCCAGCAGCTTAGGCCGAGGGAGGGTCAGGACAGATACGCAGTATTTT.

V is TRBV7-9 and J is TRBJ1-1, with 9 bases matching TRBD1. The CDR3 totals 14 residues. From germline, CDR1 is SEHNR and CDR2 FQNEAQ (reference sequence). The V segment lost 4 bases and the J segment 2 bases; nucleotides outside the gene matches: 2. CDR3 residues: CASSSTGGNTEAFF. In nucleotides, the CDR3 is TGTGCCAGCAGCTCGACAGGGGGAAACACTGAAGCTTTCTTT.

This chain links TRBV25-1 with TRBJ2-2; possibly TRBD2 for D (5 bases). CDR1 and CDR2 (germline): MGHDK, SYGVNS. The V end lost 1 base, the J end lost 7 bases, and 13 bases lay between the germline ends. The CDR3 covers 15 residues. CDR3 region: CASSESIGVHGELFF. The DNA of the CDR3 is TGTGCCAGCAGTGAATCCATCGGGGTGCACGGGGAGCTGTTTTTT.

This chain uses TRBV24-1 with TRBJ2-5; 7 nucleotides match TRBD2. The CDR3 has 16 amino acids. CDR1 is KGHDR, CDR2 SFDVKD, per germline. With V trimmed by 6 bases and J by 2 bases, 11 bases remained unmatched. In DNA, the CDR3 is TGTGCCACCAGTACCTCCTTTGCGGGGGTACAAGAGACCCAGTACTTC. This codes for CATSTSFAGVQETQYF.

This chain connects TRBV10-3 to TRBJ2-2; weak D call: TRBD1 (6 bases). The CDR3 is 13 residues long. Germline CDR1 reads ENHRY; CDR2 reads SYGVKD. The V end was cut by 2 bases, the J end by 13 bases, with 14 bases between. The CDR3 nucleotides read TGTGCCATCAGTGAGAACAAACAGGGTTTGCTGTTTTTT. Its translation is CAISENKQGLLFF.

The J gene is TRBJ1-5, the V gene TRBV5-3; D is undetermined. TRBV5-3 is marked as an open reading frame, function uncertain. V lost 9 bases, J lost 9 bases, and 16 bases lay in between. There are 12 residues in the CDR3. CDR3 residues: CANSPLGGPQHF. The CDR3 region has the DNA TGTGCCAATTCGCCCCTCGGCGGGCCCCAGCATTTT.

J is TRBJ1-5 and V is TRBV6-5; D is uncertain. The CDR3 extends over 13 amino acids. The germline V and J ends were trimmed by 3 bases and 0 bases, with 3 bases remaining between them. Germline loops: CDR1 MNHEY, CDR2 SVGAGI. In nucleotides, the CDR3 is TGTGCCAGCAGTTATCATAGCAATCAGCCCCAGCATTTT. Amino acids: CASSYHSNQPQHF.

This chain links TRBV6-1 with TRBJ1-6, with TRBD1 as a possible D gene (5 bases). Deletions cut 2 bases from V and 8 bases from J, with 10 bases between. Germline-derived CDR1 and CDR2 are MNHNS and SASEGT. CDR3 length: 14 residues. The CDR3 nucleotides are TGTGCCAGCAGTGAACAGGGTTGGTATTCACCCCTCCACTTT. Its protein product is CASSEQGWYSPLHF.

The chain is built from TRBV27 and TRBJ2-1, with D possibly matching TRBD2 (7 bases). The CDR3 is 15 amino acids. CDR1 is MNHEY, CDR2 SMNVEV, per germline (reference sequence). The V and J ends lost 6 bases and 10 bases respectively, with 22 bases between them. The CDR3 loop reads CASRTLGAGRDEQFF. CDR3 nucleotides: TGTGCCAGCAGGACTTTGGGGGCAGGGAGGGACGAGCAGTTCTTC.

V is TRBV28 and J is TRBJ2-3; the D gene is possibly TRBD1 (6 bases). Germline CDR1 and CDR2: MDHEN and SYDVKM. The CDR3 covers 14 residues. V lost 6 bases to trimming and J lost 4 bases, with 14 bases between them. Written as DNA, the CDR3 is TGTGCCAGCAGACTGGGGGCAGGCTCAGATACGCAGTATTTT. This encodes CASRLGAGSDTQYF.

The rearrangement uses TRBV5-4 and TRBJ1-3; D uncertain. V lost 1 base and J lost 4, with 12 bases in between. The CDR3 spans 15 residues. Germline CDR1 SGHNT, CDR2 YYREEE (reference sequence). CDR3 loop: CASSLLAASGNTIYF. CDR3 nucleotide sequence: TGTGCCAGCAGCTTGCTAGCGGCAAGCGGAAACACCATATATTTT.

The CDR3, as DNA: TGTGCCAGCTCAGAGGACAGGAACACTGAAGCTTTCTTT. This codes for CASSEDRNTEAFF. The chain employs TRBV18 and TRBJ1-1; D perhaps matches TRBD1 (6 bases). Per the germline V gene, CDR1 is KGHSH and CDR2 is LQKENI. V gave up 5 bases and J gave up 1 base, with 8 bases separating them. The CDR3 covers 13 residues. The full variable domain, completed using reference TRBV18 and TRBJ1-1, is NAGVMQNPRHLVRRRGQEARLRCSPMKGHSHVYWYRQLPEEGLKFMVYLQKENIIDESGMPKERFSAEFPKEGPSILRIQQVVRGDSAAYFCASSEDRNTEAFFGQGTRLTVV.

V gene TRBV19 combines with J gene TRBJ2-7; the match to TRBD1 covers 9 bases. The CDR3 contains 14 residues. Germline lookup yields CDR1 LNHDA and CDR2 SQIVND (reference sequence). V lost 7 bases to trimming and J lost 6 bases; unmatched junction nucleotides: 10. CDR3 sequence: CASTPGQGGFEQYF. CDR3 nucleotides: TGTGCCAGTACTCCGGGACAGGGAGGTTTCGAGCAGTACTTC.

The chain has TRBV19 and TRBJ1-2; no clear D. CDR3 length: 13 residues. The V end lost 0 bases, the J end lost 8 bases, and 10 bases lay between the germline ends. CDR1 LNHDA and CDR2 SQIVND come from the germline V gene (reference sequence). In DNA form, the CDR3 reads TGTGCCAGTAGTATAGAAAGACCAGGAGGCTACACCTTC. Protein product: CASSIERPGGYTF.

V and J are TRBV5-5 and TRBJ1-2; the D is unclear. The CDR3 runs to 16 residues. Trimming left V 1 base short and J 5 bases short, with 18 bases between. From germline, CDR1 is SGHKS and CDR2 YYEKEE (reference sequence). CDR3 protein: CASSLFFHGDLYGYTF. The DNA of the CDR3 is TGTGCCAGCAGCTTGTTTTTTCACGGGGATCTATATGGCTACACCTTC.

The CDR3 is CASSYSGTGLTGELFF. DNA of the CDR3: TGTGCCAGCAGTTACTCCGGGACAGGGTTAACCGGGGAGCTGTTTTTT. The chain employs TRBV6-5 and TRBJ2-2, with 9 bases aligning to TRBD1. The ends lost 0 bases at V and 5 bases at J; junction bases unmatched: 4. The CDR3 loop spans 16 amino acids. The V gene's germline CDR1 is MNHEY and CDR2 SVGAGI.